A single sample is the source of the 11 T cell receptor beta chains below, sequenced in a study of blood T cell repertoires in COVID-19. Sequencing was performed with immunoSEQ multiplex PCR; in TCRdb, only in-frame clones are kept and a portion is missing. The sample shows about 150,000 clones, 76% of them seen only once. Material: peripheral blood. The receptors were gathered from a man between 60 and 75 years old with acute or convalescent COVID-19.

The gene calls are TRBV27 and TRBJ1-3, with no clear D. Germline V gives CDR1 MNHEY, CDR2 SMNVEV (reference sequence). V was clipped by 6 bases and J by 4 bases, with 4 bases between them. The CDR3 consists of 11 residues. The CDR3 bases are TGTGCCAGCAGCTACGGAAACACCATATATTTT. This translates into CASSYGNTIYF.

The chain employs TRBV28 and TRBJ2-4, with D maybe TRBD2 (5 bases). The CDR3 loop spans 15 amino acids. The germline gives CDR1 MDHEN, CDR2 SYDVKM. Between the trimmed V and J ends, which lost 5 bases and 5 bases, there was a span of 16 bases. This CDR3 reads CASSHLADRENIQYF. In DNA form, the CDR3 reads TGTGCCAGCAGTCATCTAGCAGACCGAGAAAACATTCAGTACTTC.

The CDR3 DNA follows: TGTGCCAGCAGTTACGATCCCGGGACTAGTCTTGGGACCCAGTACTTC. This translates into CASSYDPGTSLGTQYF. The rearrangement links TRBV6-5 to TRBJ2-5; TRBD2 aligns across 8 bases. The J segment lost 7 bases and the V segment lost 2 bases, leaving 12 bases of the junction unmatched. Germline V gene sequence: CDR1 MNHEY, CDR2 SVGAGI. The CDR3 runs 16 residues.

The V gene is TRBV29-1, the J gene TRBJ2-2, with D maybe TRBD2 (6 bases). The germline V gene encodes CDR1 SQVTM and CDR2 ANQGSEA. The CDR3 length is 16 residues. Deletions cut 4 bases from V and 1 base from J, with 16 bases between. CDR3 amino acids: CSVVGGLQGNTGELFF. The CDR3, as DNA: TGCAGCGTTGTGGGGGGACTCCAAGGGAACACCGGGGAGCTGTTTTTT.

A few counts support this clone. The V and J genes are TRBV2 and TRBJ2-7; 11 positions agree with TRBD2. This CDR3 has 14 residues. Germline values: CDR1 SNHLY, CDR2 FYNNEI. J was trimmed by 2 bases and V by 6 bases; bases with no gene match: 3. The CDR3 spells CASSVTSGAYEQYF. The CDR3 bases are TGTGCCAGCAGCGTGACTAGCGGGGCCTACGAGCAGTACTTC.

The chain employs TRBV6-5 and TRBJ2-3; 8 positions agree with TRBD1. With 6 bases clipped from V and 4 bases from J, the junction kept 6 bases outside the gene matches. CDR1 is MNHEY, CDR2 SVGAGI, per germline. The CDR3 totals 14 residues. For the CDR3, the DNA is TGTGCCAGCAGCCAGGACAGGGTACCAGATACGCAGTATTTT. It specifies CASSQDRVPDTQYF.

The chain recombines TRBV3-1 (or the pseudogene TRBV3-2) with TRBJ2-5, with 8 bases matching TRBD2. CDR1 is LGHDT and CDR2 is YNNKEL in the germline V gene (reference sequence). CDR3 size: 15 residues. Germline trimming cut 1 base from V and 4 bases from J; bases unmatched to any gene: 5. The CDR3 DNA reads TGTGCCAGCAGCCAAGTAGCGGGAAGGGCAGAGACCCAGTACTTC. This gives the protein CASSQVAGRAETQYF.

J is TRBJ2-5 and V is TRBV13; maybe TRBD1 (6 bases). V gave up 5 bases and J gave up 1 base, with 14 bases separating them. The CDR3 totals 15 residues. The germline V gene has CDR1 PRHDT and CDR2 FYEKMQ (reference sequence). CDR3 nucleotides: TGTGCCAGCAGCACCACAGGGCGGGCCCAAGAGACCCAGTACTTC. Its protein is CASSTTGRAQETQYF.

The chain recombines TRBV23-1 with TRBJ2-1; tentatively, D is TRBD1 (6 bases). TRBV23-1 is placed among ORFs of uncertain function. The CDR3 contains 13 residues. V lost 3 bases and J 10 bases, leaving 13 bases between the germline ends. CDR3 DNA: TGCGCCAGCAGTCACTCGGGACAAAGGGAGCAGTTCTTC. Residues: CASSHSGQREQFF.

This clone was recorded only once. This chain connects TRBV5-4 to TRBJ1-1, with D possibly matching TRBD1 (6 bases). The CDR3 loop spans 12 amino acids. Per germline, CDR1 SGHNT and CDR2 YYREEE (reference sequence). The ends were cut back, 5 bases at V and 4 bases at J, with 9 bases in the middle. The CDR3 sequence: CASSTGSTEAFF. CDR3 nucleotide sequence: TGTGCCAGCAGTACAGGGAGCACTGAAGCTTTCTTT.

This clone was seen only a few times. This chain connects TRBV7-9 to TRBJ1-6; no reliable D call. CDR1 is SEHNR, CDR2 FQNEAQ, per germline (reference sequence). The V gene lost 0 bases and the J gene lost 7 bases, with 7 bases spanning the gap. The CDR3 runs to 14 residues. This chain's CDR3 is CASSLAFANSPLHF. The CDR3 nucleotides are TGTGCCAGCAGCTTAGCATTTGCGAATTCACCCCTCCACTTT.